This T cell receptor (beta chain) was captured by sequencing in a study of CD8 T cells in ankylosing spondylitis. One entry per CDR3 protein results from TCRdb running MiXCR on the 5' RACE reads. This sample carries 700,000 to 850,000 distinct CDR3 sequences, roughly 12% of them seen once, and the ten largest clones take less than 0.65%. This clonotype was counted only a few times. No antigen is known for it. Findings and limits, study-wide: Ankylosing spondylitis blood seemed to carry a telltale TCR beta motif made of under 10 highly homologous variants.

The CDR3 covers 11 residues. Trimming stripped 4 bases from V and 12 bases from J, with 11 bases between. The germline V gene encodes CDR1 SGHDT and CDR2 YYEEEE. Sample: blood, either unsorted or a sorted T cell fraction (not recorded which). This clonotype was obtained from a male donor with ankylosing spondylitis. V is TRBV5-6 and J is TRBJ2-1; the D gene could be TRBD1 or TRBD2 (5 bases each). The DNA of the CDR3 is TGTGCCAGCAGCGCAGGGACCACGCAGTTCTTC. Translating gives CASSAGTTQFF.